Included here is one TCR beta chain sequence, with context. The antigen is undetermined. Some 27,000 T cell genomes, or approximately 190 ng DNA, went into the sorted-subset replicate PCRs. Sequencing used immunoSEQ multiplex PCR; TCRdb keeps in-frame clones, though not all of them. The sample holds a few million clones, approximately 95% seen once. Partitioning of CD4+ cells yielded a CD45RA+ naive subset and a CD45RA-negative memory subset. The sample is drawn from a study of shared clonotypes between healthy human individuals. About the study: The composition of the donors was a couple of women and a few men aged 18 to 49.

Study conclusions and caveats: The authors sampled blood alone, and tissue repertoires likely differ.

The CDR3 runs 15 residues. Losses at the gene ends were 4 bases for V and 2 bases for J; bases not matched to a gene: 8. Per germline, CDR1 LNHDA and CDR2 SQIVND (reference sequence). The sequence was obtained from a man between 18 and 35 years old in good health. Some clones in this sample may be carry-over from other donors' samples. The chain has TRBV19 and TRBJ2-7; TRBD1 agrees at 7 bases. The sequenced sample was naive CD4+ T cells from PBMCs. The subset denotes: CD45RA+ positively selected. The CDR3 DNA follows: TGTGCCAGTAGTACCATAACAGGGGCAGCCTACGAGCAGTACTTC. It is translated as CASSTITGAAYEQYF.